Included here is one T cell receptor beta chain sequence, with context. This clone's antigen is unknown. The junction departs from germline at one end; a sequencing error may be responsible. The sample comes from a study of T-cell reconstitution after alpha-beta-depleted transplantation in children (TCRdb year 2016). About the study as a whole: Using TCR repertoire profiling, the study followed T-cell immune reconstitution in a quantitative way in children after TCRalphabeta/CD19-depleted allogeneic hematopoietic cell transplantation. Beyond this particular receptor, the publication reports: In some patients, the high TCRbeta diversity seen at day 60 was put down to recipient T cells and intrathymic progenitors that had survived conditioning. The apparently early recovery of alphabetaT-cell counts about two months after transplant reportedly depended on only several hundred rapidly expanded clones that came from non-depleted graft cells. Hyperexpanded clone frequencies declined over subsequent months; after one year, T-cell counts and TCRbeta diversity were mostly attributed to newly produced T cells.

What this sample's treatment or condition label stands for: allogeneic hematopoietic cell transplantation with graft depleted of TCRalphabeta T cells and CD19 B cells. The transplant recipients were children given TCRalphabeta/CD19-depleted allogeneic hematopoietic cell grafts. The protocol used for the library was PCR. Data came from an Illumina HiSeq 2500. TCR library preparation used molecular barcoding, with unique molecular identifiers applied to normalize quantification of the TCRbeta repertoire. TCRdb reanalyzed the raw reads on its own, using fastp at Q25 for trimming and MiXCR for clone calling, and kept in-frame beta chains. A single entry per CDR3 protein holds the most common genes and DNA from its merged rows. The sample table shows approximately 230,000 distinct CDR3 sequences, and around 25% are seen once. The ten largest make up 4.8% of the sample. The CDR3 contains 15 residues, cysteine and phenylalanine counted. Of the read, only the CDR3 DNA is kept; its 45 bases are in frame from base 1. CDR1 MDHEN and CDR2 SYDVKM were looked up in the germline V gene.

The receptor comes from a female patient aged 2-10 years who had a stem cell transplant for congenital amegakaryocytic thrombocytopenia, so the T cells may come from the graft donor. The starting material was PBMCs, mostly from graft donor cells, obtained 360 days after TCRalphabeta/CD19-depleted stem cell transplant. This chain joins TRBV28 to TRBJ2-3; the D segment cannot be called with confidence. Here the CDR3 is given as CASSSQISSRDTQYF. DNA sequence: TGTGCCAGCAGTTCCCAGATTAGTAGCAGAGATACGCAGTATTTT.